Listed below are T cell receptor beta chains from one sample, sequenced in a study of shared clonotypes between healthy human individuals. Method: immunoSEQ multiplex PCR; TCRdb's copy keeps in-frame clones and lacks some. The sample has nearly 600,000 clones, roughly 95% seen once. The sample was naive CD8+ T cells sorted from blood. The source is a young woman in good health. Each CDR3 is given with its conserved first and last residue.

CASSWTGAGTEAFF	TRBV27
CASSPSLLDLSGGNTIYF	TRBV28
CASSITTSGSSYEQYF	TRBV28
CASSLGRYEQYF	TRBV11-2
CASSLGPGDQPQHF	TRBV5-8
CASTPPSGDPRGNEQFF	TRBV7-9
CASKAAARVYSNQPQHF	TRBV28
CASIGDADTQYF	TRBV27
CASGLDGSYEQYF	TRBV19
CASSLGQPYEQYF	TRBV13
CASSLWPGEETQYF	TRBV7-8
CASSIQHLSPGSEQYF	TRBV19
CASSLAEEETQYF	TRBV5-4
CASSFPSGKTTGELFF	TRBV7-7
CASTWGTDYGYTF	TRBV5-4
CASSLVRTPYEQYF	TRBV7-9
CASSPPVPGRGTEAFF	TRBV7-9
CASSERADNQPQHF	TRBV6-1
CASSLVGASGANVLTF	TRBV27
CASSYWGEGLNYGYTF	TRBV6-6
CASSLKGESYNEQFF	TRBV7-9
CASSLPGDNEQFF	TRBV27
CASSVASGSLNTGELFF	TRBV9
CASSVGIGGTVDIQYF	TRBV9
CARGLEGPEKLFF	TRBV5-1
CASMGDTQYF	TRBV10-2
CASSHRAGGELTQYF	TRBV6-5
CASSLNQGGYEQYF	TRBV7-6
CASSPTTSAYNEQFF	TRBV14